This TCR beta chain appears in the sequencing data of a study of T-cell reconstitution after alpha-beta-depleted transplantation in children. V shed 2 bases and J shed 6 bases, with 13 bases lying between them. Germline CDR1 and CDR2: MNHEY and SVGEGT. The CDR3 loop spans 14 amino acids. Library preparation (for TCRbeta) was performed with unique molecular identifiers. Each CDR3 protein gets one entry after TCRdb re-called the PCR reads with MiXCR. Among roughly 610,000 distinct CDR3 sequences listed, 8% to 11% were seen once. This clonotype was detected ten times or more. The chain is built from TRBV6-2 or TRBV6-3 and TRBJ1-1, with unresolved D. Sequencing used PBMCs from the stem cell graft donor, obtained from the stem cell graft. The TCR sequence derives from a human donor who donated a stem cell graft to a child with acute myeloid leukemia. The CDR3 sequence is CASSYEGTRAEAFF. The CDR3, as DNA: TGTGCCAGCAGTTACGAAGGAACAAGGGCTGAAGCTTTCTTT.